One sample yielded the 25 T cell receptor beta chains listed below, sequenced in a study of cytomegalovirus exposure and HLA in healthy donors. Clones were sequenced by immunoSEQ multiplex PCR, and TCRdb holds only the in-frame ones, with some missing. The sample has 100,000 to 150,000 clones; around 96% are singletons. Sequencing used PBMCs. The receptor source for this set is a man between 18 and 35 years old in good health and CMV-seronegative.

The chain joins TRBV5-1 to TRBJ2-3; D remains unclear. This CDR3 is 15 amino acids long. Looked up from germline, CDR1 is SGHRS and CDR2 is YFSETQ. The V end lost 0 bases, the J end lost 0 bases, and 8 bases lay between the germline ends. CDR3 sequence reads: CASSLVLRSTDTQYF. CDR3 bases: TGCGCCAGCAGCTTGGTCCTGCGAAGCACAGATACGCAGTATTTT.

The V and J genes are TRBV30 and TRBJ1-1; D remains ambiguous. V gave up 2 bases and J gave up 1 base, with 11 bases separating them. Germline lookup yields CDR1 GTSNPN and CDR2 SVGIG (reference sequence). The CDR3 has 14 residues. Written as DNA, the CDR3 is TGTGCCTGGAGTTCCGGGAGAGGGAACACTGAAGCTTTCTTT. Its protein product is CAWSSGRGNTEAFF.

V usage is TRBV18 and J usage is TRBJ2-7; TRBD2 matches 10 bases. This CDR3 region has 15 residues. V lost 3 bases to trimming and J lost 2 bases; unmatched junction nucleotides: 4. The germline V gene has CDR1 KGHSH and CDR2 LQKENI. CDR3 in DNA: TGTGCCAGCTCACCCGGGACTAGCGCAACCTACGAGCAGTACTTC. Translating it yields CASSPGTSATYEQYF.

The chain is built from TRBV5-4 and TRBJ1-5; a possible D gene is TRBD1 (5 bases). The germline CDR1 and CDR2 sequences are SGHNT and YYREEE (reference sequence). V gave up 4 bases and J gave up 3 bases, with 11 bases separating them. The CDR3 has 14 amino acids. The DNA for the CDR3 is TGTGCCAGCAGCGTGCAGGGCGACAATCAGCCCCAGCATTTT. The encoded protein is CASSVQGDNQPQHF. Variable domain in full (rest from reference TRBV5-4 and TRBJ1-5): ETGVTQSPTHLIKTRGQQVTLRCSSQSGHNTVSWYQQALGQGPQFIFQYYREEENGRGNFPPRFSGLQFPNYSSELNVNALELDDSALYLCASSVQGDNQPQHFGDGTRLSIL.

V is TRBV7-2 and J is TRBJ1-5; 7 bases align to TRBD1. This CDR3 comprises 14 residues. Germline V lookup: CDR1 SGHTA, CDR2 FQGNSA. V shed 3 bases and J 5 bases; nucleotides not matched to a gene: 4. The CDR3 bases are TGTGCCAGCAGCTTGGGACAGCACTATCAGCCCCAGCATTTT. It encodes CASSLGQHYQPQHF.

The genes are TRBV9 and TRBJ2-3; no reliable D call. The CDR3 totals 14 residues. V shed 4 bases and J shed 0 bases, with 9 bases lying between them. Germline loops: CDR1 SGDLS, CDR2 YYNGEE. In DNA, the CDR3 is TGTGCCAGCAGCTTTCAGACTAGCACAGATACGCAGTATTTT. The encoded protein is CASSFQTSTDTQYF.

This sequence joins TRBV11-2 and TRBJ2-7, with 7 bases matching TRBD1. The CDR3 is made up of 13 amino acids. Germline V CDR1 and CDR2: SGHAT, FQNNGV. With 3 bases clipped from V and 4 bases from J, the junction kept 3 bases outside the gene matches. This CDR3 reads CASSFTGDYEQYF. In DNA, the CDR3 is TGTGCCAGCAGCTTTACAGGGGATTACGAGCAGTACTTC.

The V and J genes are TRBV20-1 and TRBJ2-7, with D possibly being TRBD1 (5 bases). Germline values: CDR1 DFQATT, CDR2 SNEGSKA (reference sequence). There are 11 residues in the CDR3. V shed 7 bases and J shed 5 bases, with 12 bases lying between them. The chain's CDR3 is CSVRTLDEQYF. CDR3 nucleotides: TGCAGTGTTCGGACACTCGACGAGCAGTACTTC.

The chain employs TRBV2 and TRBJ1-2; TRBD1 is a possible D gene (6 bases). V lost 9 bases and J 4 bases, leaving 15 bases between the germline ends. CDR3 length equals 13 residues. Germline CDR1 and CDR2: SNHLY and FYNNEI. The DNA for the CDR3 is TGTGCCAGTTCCGGACAGACTTTCTATGGCTACACCTTC. Protein sequence: CASSGQTFYGYTF.

The V gene is TRBV18, the J gene TRBJ2-7; tentative D call: TRBD1 (5 bases). The CDR3 contains 14 residues. V was clipped by 6 bases and J by 1 base, with 13 bases between them. CDR1 is KGHSH, CDR2 LQKENI, per germline. The CDR3 DNA sequence: TGTGCCAGCTCCCCCAGGGTAGAATCCTACGAGCAGTACTTC. This encodes CASSPRVESYEQYF.

The rearrangement links TRBV2 to TRBJ2-7; TRBD1 aligns across 10 bases. CDR1 and CDR2 from the germline V gene are SNHLY and FYNNEI. The CDR3 runs to 14 residues. Trimming at V came to 5 bases and at J to 0 bases, leaving 1 base not matched to a gene. The CDR3 nucleotides are TGTGCCAGCAGTAGGGACAGGGGCTCCTACGAGCAGTACTTC. Amino acids: CASSRDRGSYEQYF.

Worth noting for this clone: The germline gene is not matched at one end of the junction; a read error may be the cause. The CDR3 loop is CASSLSQLVIF. In DNA, the CDR3 is TGTGCCAGCAGTCTCTCACAGTTAGTCATCTTC. The chain couples TRBV28 to TRBJ1-2, with unresolved D. CDR1 MDHEN and CDR2 SYDVKM come from the germline V gene. The CDR3 has 11 amino acids.

The chain has TRBV4-3 and TRBJ2-1, with TRBD2 identical over 10 bases. CDR3 length equals 18 residues. The V gene end was trimmed by 4 bases and the J gene end by 2 bases; junction bases not matched to a gene: 11. Germline CDR1 is LGHNA and CDR2 is YSLEER. This CDR3 is CASSPHRTSGTTYNEQFF. CDR3 bases: TGCGCCAGCAGCCCCCACCGGACTAGCGGTACTACCTACAATGAGCAGTTCTTC.

This sequence joins TRBV9 and TRBJ2-7; a possible D gene is TRBD2 (6 bases). Germline-derived CDR1 and CDR2 are SGDLS and YYNGEE. This CDR3 has 15 residues. Trimming took 0 bases from V and 0 from J, leaving 10 bases between them. The CDR3 sequence: CASSVGGSGSYEQYF. The CDR3 DNA reads as TGTGCCAGCAGCGTAGGGGGTAGCGGCTCCTACGAGCAGTACTTC.

The V and J genes are TRBV7-9 and TRBJ1-2; TRBD1 is a possible D gene (6 bases). The CDR3 covers 14 residues. V shed 4 bases and J shed 2 bases, with 11 bases lying between them. Per the germline V gene, CDR1 is SEHNR and CDR2 is FQNEAQ (reference sequence). CDR3 coding DNA: TGTGCCAGCAGCTCAAGGCAGGGGAACTATGGCTACACCTTC. It specifies CASSSRQGNYGYTF.

The V call is TRBV13, the J call TRBJ2-1; 7 nucleotides match TRBD2. Germline CDR1 is PRHDT and CDR2 is FYEKMQ (reference sequence). Germline trimming cut 0 bases from V and 10 bases from J; bases unmatched to any gene: 3. The CDR3 spans 13 residues. CDR3 loop: CASSLGLAAEQFF. The CDR3 DNA reads as TGTGCCAGCAGCTTAGGCCTAGCGGCCGAGCAGTTCTTC.

V gene TRBV5-1 combines with J gene TRBJ2-7; 8 bases align to TRBD2. J was trimmed by 2 bases and V by 7 bases; bases with no gene match: 8. CDR1 and CDR2 (germline): SGHRS, YFSETQ. The CDR3 totals 14 residues. In DNA form, the CDR3 reads TGCGCCAGCGCACCGCCGGGAGGGCCCTACGAGCAGTACTTC. As protein: CASAPPGGPYEQYF.

CDR3 bases: TGTGCCAGTAGTCGGGGGTTCAGTACGGTCTATCAGCCCCAGCATTTT. Translating it yields CASSRGFSTVYQPQHF. V is TRBV19 and J is TRBJ1-5; TRBD1 is a possible D gene (5 bases). The CDR3 has 16 residues. Deletions cut 5 bases from V and 5 bases from J, with 19 bases between. Germline V CDR1 and CDR2: LNHDA, SQIVND (reference sequence).

This chain connects TRBV29-1 to TRBJ1-5; D possibly corresponds to TRBD1 (5 bases). The CDR3 runs to 12 residues. CDR1 and CDR2 from the germline V gene are SQVTM and ANQGSEA. The V gene lost 5 bases and the J gene lost 5 bases, with 10 bases spanning the gap. CDR3 region: CSVKQADQPQHF. DNA for the CDR3: TGCAGCGTTAAACAGGCGGATCAGCCCCAGCATTTT. The full variable domain, rest sourced from reference TRBV29-1 and TRBJ1-5, is SAVISQKPSRDICQRGTSLTIQCQVDSQVTMMFWYRQQPGQSLTLIATANQGSEATYESGFVIDKFPISRPNLTFSTLTVSNMSPEDSSIYLCSVKQADQPQHFGDGTRLSIL.

The rearrangement uses TRBV14 and TRBJ1-1; 7 bases align to TRBD1. The CDR3 has 12 residues. Germline lookup yields CDR1 SGHDN and CDR2 FVKESK. V shed 4 bases and J 8 bases; nucleotides not matched to a gene: 4. Written as DNA, the CDR3 is TGTGCCAGCAGCCGGGGACAGTGGGAAGCTTTCTTT. Its translation is CASSRGQWEAFF. Variable domain in full (rest from reference TRBV14 and TRBJ1-1): EAGVTQFPSHSVIEKGQTVTLRCDPISGHDNLYWYRRVMGKEIKFLLHFVKESKQDESGMPNNRFLAERTGGTYSTLKVQPAELEDSGVYFCASSRGQWEAFFGQGTRLTVV.

The rearrangement joins TRBV5-1 to TRBJ2-7; a weak D match, TRBD2 (7 bases). CDR1 and CDR2 from the germline V gene are SGHRS and YFSETQ. Trimming left V 1 base short and J 0 bases short, with 11 bases between. The CDR3 runs to 15 residues. The CDR3 bases are TGCGCCAGCAGCTTGTCGGGGGGCACCTCCTACGAGCAGTACTTC. It yields the protein CASSLSGGTSYEQYF.

The chain recombines TRBV4-3 with TRBJ2-1; D remains unclear. Per the germline V gene, CDR1 is LGHNA and CDR2 is YSLEER. This CDR3 has 14 residues. V dropped 2 bases and J dropped 16 bases, with 21 bases sitting between them. Here the CDR3 reads CASSQSPSSAECFF. CDR3 nucleotides: TGCGCCAGCAGCCAATCGCCCAGTTCCGCGGAGTGCTTCTTC.

This rearrangement joins TRBV9 to TRBJ2-5, with TRBD2 identical over 8 bases. CDR3 length: 15 residues. The J segment lost 3 bases and the V segment lost 3 bases, leaving 7 bases of the junction unmatched. Germline CDR1 reads SGDLS; CDR2 reads YYNGEE. The CDR3 DNA reads as TGTGCCAGCAGCGATGCCGGGACTAGGGAAGAGACCCAGTACTTC. This gives the protein CASSDAGTREETQYF.

The V call is TRBV7-3, the J call TRBJ2-1; tentative D call: TRBD2 (5 bases). The V end lost 1 base, the J end lost 0 bases, and 13 bases lay between the germline ends. Germline V gene data show CDR1 as SGHTA and CDR2 as FQGTGA. The CDR3 has 17 amino acids. CDR3 bases: TGTGCCAGCAGCTTAAACCCGCCTACTAGCTCCTACAATGAGCAGTTCTTC. Translated, it gives CASSLNPPTSSYNEQFF.

The genes are TRBV15 and TRBJ1-5; weak D call: TRBD1 (6 bases). Germline CDR1 reads LNHNV; CDR2 reads YYDKDF (reference sequence). There are 14 residues in the CDR3. Trimming pared 5 bases from V and 7 bases from J, leaving 15 bases between. CDR3 DNA sequence: TGTGCCACCAGCGTGGCAGGGGACGCGCAGCCCCAGCATTTT. It encodes CATSVAGDAQPQHF.